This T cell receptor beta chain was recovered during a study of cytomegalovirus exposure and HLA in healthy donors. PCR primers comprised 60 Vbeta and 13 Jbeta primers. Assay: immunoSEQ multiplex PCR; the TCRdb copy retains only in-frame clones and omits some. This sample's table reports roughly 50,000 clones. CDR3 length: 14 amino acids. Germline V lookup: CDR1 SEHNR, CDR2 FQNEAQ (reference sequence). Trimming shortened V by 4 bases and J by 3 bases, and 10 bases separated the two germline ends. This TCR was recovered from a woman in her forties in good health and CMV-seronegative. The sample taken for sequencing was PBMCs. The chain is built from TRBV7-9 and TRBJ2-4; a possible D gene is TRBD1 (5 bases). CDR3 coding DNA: TGTGCCAGCAGCTCCCCAGGGTTCAAAAACATTCAGTACTTC. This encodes CASSSPGFKNIQYF.